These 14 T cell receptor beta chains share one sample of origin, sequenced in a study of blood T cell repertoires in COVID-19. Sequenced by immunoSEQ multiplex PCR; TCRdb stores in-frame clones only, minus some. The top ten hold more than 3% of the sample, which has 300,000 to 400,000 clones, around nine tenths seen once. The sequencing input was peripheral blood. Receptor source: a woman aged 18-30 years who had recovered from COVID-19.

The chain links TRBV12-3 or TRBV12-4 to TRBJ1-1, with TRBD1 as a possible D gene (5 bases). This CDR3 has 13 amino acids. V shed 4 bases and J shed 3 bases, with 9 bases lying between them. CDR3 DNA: TGTGCCAGCAGTTGGGGCAGGGACACTGAAGCTTTCTTT. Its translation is CASSWGRDTEAFF.

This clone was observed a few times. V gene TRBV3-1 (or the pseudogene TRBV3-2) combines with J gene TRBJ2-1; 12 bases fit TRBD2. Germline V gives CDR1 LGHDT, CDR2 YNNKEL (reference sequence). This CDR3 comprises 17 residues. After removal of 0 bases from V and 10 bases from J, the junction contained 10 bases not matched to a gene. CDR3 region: CASSQEGASGRALEQFF. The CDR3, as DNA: TGTGCCAGCAGCCAAGAAGGGGCTAGCGGGAGGGCTTTAGAGCAGTTCTTC.

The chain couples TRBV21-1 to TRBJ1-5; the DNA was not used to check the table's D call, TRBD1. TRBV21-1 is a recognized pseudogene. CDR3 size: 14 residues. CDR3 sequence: CASSKGVTGGPQHF. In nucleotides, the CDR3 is TGTGCCAGCAGCAAAGGTGTGACAGGGGGCCCCCAGCATTTT.

As DNA, the CDR3 is TGCGCCAGCAGCCAAGAGGTGGCAGGGAAGGATGGCTACACCTTC. Its translation is CASSQEVAGKDGYTF. The genes are TRBV4-3 and TRBJ1-2; D is possibly TRBD1 (5 bases). CDR1 is LGHNA and CDR2 is YSLEER in the germline V gene. V shed 0 bases and J shed 6 bases, with 14 bases lying between them. This CDR3 has 15 amino acids.

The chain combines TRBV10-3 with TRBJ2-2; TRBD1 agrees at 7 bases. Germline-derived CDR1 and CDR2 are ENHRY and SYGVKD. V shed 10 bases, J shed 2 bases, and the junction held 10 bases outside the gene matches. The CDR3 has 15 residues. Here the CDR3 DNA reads TGTGCCACACAACCGGGACAGCGAAACACCGGGGAGCTGTTTTTT. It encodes CATQPGQRNTGELFF.

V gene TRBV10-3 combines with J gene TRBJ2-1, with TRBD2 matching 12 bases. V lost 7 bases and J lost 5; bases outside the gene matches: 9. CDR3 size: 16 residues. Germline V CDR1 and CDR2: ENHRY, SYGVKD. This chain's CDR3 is CAITERTSGDNNEQFF. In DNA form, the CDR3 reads TGTGCCATCACCGAAAGGACTAGCGGGGACAACAATGAGCAGTTCTTC.

The CDR3 DNA reads TGTGCCAGCAGCATTAACAGGGGCCGGTGGACTGAAGCTTTCTTT. Amino acid sequence: CASSINRGRWTEAFF. The chain links TRBV7-9 to TRBJ1-1, with 7 bases aligning to TRBD1. J was trimmed by 5 bases and V by 5 bases; bases with no gene match: 11. Germline V gene lookup returns CDR1 SEHNR and CDR2 FQNEAQ (reference sequence). The CDR3 length is 15 residues.

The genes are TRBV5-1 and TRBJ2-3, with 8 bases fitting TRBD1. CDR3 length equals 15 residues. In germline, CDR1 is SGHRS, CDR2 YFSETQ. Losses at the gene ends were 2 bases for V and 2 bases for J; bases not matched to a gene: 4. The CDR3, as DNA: TGCGCCAGCAGCTTCGGACAGGGATCCACAGATACGCAGTATTTT. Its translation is CASSFGQGSTDTQYF.

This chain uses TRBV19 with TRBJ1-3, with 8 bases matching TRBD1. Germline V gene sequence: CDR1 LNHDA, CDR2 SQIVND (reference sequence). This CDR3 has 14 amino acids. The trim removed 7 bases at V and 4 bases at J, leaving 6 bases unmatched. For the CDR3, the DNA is TGTGCCAGTAAGGAAGGACAGGGAGGAAACACCATATATTTT. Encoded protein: CASKEGQGGNTIYF.

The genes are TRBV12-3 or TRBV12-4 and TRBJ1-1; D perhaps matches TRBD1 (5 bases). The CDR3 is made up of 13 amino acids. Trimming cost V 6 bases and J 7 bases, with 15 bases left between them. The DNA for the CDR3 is TGTGCCAGCAGGGGGCAGGGCCGTAATGAAGCTTTCTTT. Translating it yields CASRGQGRNEAFF.

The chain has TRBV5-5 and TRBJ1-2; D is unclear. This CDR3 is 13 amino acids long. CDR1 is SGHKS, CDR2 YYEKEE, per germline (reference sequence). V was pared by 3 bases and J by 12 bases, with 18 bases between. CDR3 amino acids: CASSSPRGGGHTF. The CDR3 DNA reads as TGTGCCAGCAGCTCCCCCCGGGGTGGAGGACACACCTTC.

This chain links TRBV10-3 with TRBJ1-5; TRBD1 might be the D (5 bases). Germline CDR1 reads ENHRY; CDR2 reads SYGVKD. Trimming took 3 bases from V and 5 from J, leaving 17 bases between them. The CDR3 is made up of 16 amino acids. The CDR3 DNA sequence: TGTGCCATCAGTGAATGGGGCGGCGGCTCCCATCAGCCCCAGCATTTT. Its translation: CAISEWGGGSHQPQHF.

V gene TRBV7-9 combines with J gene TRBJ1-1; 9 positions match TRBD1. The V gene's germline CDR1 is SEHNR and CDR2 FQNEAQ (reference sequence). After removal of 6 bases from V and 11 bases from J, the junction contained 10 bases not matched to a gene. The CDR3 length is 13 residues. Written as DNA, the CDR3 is TGTGCCAGCAGTTCTCCGGGACAGGGACGGGCTTTCTTT. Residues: CASSSPGQGRAFF.

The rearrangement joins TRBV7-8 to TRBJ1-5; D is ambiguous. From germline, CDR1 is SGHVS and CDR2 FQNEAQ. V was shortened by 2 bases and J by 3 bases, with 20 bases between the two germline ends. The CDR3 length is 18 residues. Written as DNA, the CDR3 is TGTGCCAGCAGCTTAATCGGGCCCAAAACGGGAAACAATCAGCCCCAGCATTTT. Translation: CASSLIGPKTGNNQPQHF.